In its sample, the clone carrying this T cell receptor (beta chain) was seen a few times. Its antigen remains unknown. This sample was included in a study of CD8 T cells in Susac syndrome. About the study: Within the sequenced Susac syndrome patient group, five or six exhibited active disease and fewer than ten were in remission. Treatment status at blood draw for the Susac syndrome patients was therapy-naive, corticosteroids, or intravenous immunoglobulin alone.

Reverse transcription used about 0.45 to 1 ug RNA and random hexamers. One entry per CDR3 protein results from TCRdb running MiXCR on the immunoSEQ multiplex PCR reads. Among about 76,000 distinct CDR3 sequences listed, 90% to 95% were seen once. This CDR3 has 15 amino acids. J gave up 3 bases and V 4 bases, and 6 bases lay outside the gene matches. Per the germline V gene, CDR1 is KGHSH and CDR2 is LQKENI. General observations from the study: Susac-specific public clones numbered approximately 15 in total CD8+ repertoires (and roughly five in CD8+ TEMRA repertoires). Among people with Susac, CD8+ clonal expansion was greatest in TEMRA cells and active patients.

The gene calls are TRBV18 and TRBJ2-3, with 8 positions matching TRBD1. The TCR originated in a human donor with Susac syndrome. Specimen: CD8+ T cells from PBMCs. The CDR3, as DNA: TGTGCCAGCTCACTGCGACAGGGGACGACAGATACGCAGTATTTT. This translates into CASSLRQGTTDTQYF.